This TCR beta chain derives from a study of cytomegalovirus exposure and HLA in healthy donors. The wider study: Across around 400 genotyped donors, about 86% landed in the Caucasian-associated ancestry cluster. Findings and caveats of the study: Using the classifier, cytomegalovirus status was reportedly diagnosed with high specificity and sensitivity.

V dropped 6 bases and J dropped 0; count of bases not matched to a gene: 5. The germline V gene has CDR1 SQVTM and CDR2 ANQGSEA. The CDR3 contains 13 residues. For this clone: Its antigen is still unknown.

The PCR ran on 60 Vbeta and 13 Jbeta primers. Repertoires were generated with immunoSEQ multiplex PCR, while TCRdb's copy carries only in-frame clones and drops some. Of approximately 150,000 clones in the sample, about 80% were seen once. Sequences were obtained from PBMCs. The J gene is TRBJ2-7, the V gene TRBV29-1, with TRBD1 identical over 7 bases. This TCR was sampled from a man aged 30 to 45 in good health and CMV-seropositive. CDR3 in DNA: TGCAGCGTCTCAGGGGGAACCTCCTACGAGCAGTACTTC. Translated, it gives CSVSGGTSYEQYF.